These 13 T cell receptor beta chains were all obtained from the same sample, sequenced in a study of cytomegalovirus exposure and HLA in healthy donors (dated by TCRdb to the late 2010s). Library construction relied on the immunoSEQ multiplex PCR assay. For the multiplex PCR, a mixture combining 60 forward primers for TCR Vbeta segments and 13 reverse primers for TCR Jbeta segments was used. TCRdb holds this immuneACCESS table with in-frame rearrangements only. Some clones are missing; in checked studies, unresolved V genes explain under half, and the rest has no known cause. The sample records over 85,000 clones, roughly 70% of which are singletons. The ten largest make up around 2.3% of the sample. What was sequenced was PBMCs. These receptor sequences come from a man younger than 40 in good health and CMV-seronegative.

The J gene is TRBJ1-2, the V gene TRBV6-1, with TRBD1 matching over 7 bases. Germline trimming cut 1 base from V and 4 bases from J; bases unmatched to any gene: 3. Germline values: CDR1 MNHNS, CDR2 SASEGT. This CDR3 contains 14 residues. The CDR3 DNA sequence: TGTGCCAGCAGTGAAGGGGGGACAGCCTATGGCTACACCTTC. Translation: CASSEGGTAYGYTF.

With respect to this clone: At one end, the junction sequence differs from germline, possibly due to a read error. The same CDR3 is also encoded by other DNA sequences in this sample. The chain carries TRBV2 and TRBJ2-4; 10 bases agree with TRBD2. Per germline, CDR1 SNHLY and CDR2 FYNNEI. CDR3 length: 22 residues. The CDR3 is CASSEVLGVLPSGGTIQNIQYF. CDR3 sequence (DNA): TGTGCCAGCAGTGAAGTGCTTGGGGTTCTTCCTAGCGGGGGAACTATACAAAACATCCAGTACTTC.

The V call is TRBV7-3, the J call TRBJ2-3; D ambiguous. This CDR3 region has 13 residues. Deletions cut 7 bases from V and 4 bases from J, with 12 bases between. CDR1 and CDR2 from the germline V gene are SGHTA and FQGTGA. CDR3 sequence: CASMFLGADTQYF. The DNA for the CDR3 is TGTGCCAGCATGTTTCTCGGAGCAGATACGCAGTATTTT.

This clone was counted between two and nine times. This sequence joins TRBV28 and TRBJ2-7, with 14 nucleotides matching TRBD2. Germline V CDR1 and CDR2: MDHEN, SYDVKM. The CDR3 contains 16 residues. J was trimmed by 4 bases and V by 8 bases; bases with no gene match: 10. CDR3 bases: TGTGCCAGCGCCGGGACTAGCGGGAGTGCGAATTACGAGCAGTACTTC. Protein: CASAGTSGSANYEQYF.

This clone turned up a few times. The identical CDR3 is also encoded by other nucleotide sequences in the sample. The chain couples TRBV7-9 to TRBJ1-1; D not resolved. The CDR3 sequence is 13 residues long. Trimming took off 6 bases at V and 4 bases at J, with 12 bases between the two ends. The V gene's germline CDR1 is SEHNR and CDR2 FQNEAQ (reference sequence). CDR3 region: CASSSQEGTEAFF. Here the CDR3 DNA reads TGTGCCAGCAGTTCCCAGGAGGGCACTGAAGCTTTCTTT.

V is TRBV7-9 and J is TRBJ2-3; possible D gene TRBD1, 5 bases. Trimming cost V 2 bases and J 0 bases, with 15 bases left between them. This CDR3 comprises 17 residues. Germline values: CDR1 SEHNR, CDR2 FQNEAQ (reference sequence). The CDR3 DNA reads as TGTGCCAGCAGCTTAATACTGGGGTGGGGCAGCACAGATACGCAGTATTTT. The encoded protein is CASSLILGWGSTDTQYF.

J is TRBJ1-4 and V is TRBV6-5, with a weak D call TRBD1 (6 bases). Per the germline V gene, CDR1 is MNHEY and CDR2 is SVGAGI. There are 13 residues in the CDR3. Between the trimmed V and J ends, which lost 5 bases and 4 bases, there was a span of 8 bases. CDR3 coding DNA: TGTGCCAGCAGTCAGGGGATTAATGAAAAACTGTTTTTT. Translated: CASSQGINEKLFF.

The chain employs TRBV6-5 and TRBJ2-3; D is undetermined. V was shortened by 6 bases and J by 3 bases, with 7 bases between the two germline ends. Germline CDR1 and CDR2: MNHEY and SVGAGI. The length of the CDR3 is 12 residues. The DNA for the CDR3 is TGTGCCAGCAGCTCCCTAACAGATACGCAGTATTTT. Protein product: CASSSLTDTQYF.

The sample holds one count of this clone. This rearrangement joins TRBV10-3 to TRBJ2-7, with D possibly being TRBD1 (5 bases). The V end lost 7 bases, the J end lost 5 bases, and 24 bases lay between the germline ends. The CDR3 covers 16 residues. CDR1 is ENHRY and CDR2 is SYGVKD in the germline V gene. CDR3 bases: TGTGCCATCAACCCCACGGAGATGGACACTAAAGACGAGCAGTACTTC. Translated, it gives CAINPTEMDTKDEQYF.

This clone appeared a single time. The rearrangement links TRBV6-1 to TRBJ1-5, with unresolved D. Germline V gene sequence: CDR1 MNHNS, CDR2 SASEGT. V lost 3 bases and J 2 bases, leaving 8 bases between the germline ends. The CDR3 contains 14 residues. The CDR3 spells CASSEAAGNQPQHF. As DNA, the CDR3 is TGTGCCAGCAGTGAGGCGGCGGGCAATCAGCCCCAGCATTTT.

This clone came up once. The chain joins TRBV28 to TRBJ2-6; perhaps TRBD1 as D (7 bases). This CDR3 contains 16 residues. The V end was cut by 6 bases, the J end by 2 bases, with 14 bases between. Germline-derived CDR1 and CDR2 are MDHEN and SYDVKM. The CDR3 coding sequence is TGTGCCAGCAGCTACCAGGGGGGCGCTGGGGCCAACGTCCTGACTTTC. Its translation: CASSYQGGAGANVLTF.

CDR3 protein: CASSLRDRDYEQYF. Written as DNA, the CDR3 is TGCGCCAGCAGCCTACGGGACAGAGATTACGAGCAGTACTTC. The chain has TRBV4-1 and TRBJ2-7, with 7 bases fitting TRBD1. Trimming took 4 bases from V and 4 from J; bases not matched to a gene: 7. The CDR3 is 14 residues long. Germline V CDR1 and CDR2: MGHRA, YSYEKL.

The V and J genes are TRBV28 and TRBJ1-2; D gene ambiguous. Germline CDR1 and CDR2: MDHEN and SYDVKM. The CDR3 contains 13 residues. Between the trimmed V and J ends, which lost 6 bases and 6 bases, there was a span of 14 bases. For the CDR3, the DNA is TGTGCCAGCAGCCTAATTTATGGGCATGGCTACACCTTC. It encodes CASSLIYGHGYTF.